These 5 T cell receptor beta chains were sequenced from one sample in a study of low-dose radiotherapy and immunotherapy resistance in tumors. Alpha- and beta-chain coverage of first-strand cDNA came from TRAV- and TRBV-specific primers. TCRs were amplified for around 21 PCR cycles with a constant-region primer and V-primer adapter. TCRdb recomputed calls from the reads with MiXCR, one row per CDR3 protein. Of about 9,800 distinct CDR3 sequences detected, approximately 72% appear once; the ten largest clones hold 1.4%. The source is a human donor with advanced metastatic prostate, ovarian, gallbladder or colorectal cancer (not recorded which). This table probably holds off-target reads from a library built for another chain.

The chain combines TRBV30 with TRBJ2-5, with no clear D. V lost 0 bases and J 4 bases, leaving 6 bases between the germline ends. Germline V lookup: CDR1 GTSNPN, CDR2 SVGIG (reference sequence). The CDR3 extends over 12 amino acids. For the CDR3, the DNA is TGTGCCTGGAGTGTCACACCAGAGACCCAGTACTTC. Protein product: CAWSVTPETQYF.

The chain recombines TRBV5-4 with TRBJ1-2, with D possibly being TRBD1 (5 bases). There are 13 residues in the CDR3. Germline CDR1 reads SGHNT; CDR2 reads YYREEE (reference sequence). V lost 0 bases to trimming and J lost 4 bases, with 7 bases between them. The CDR3, as DNA: TGTGCCAGCAGCTTGGAGGGGTCCTATGGCTACACCTTC. Translation gives CASSLEGSYGYTF. The whole variable domain, remainder taken from reference TRBV5-4 and TRBJ1-2, is ETGVTQSPTHLIKTRGQQVTLRCSSQSGHNTVSWYQQALGQGPQFIFQYYREEENGRGNFPPRFSGLQFPNYSSELNVNALELDDSALYLCASSLEGSYGYTFGSGTRLTVV.

The rearrangement links TRBV28 to TRBJ2-1, with D perhaps matching TRBD2 (6 bases). Germline V gene sequence: CDR1 MDHEN, CDR2 SYDVKM. V lost 4 bases, J lost 14 bases, and 15 bases lay in between. This CDR3 is built from 12 residues. For the CDR3, the DNA is TGTGCCAGCAGTTCCGCCGGGAGTAGGGAGTTCTTC. This translates into CASSSAGSREFF.

Here the CDR3 reads CAWREWGRDVSGANVLTF. The CDR3 DNA sequence: TGTGCCTGGAGAGAATGGGGGCGGGACGTCTCTGGGGCCAACGTCCTGACTTTC. This chain links TRBV30 with TRBJ2-6, with D perhaps being TRBD1 or TRBD2 (6 bases each). CDR1 GTSNPN and CDR2 SVGIG come from the germline V gene (reference sequence). This CDR3 region has 18 residues. V was pared by 3 bases and J by 0 bases, with 18 bases between.

The genes are TRBV19 and TRBJ1-5, with D hard to call. Germline assignment: CDR1 LNHDA and CDR2 SQIVND (reference sequence). The CDR3 loop spans 14 amino acids. Trimming pared 3 bases from V and 0 bases from J, leaving 6 bases between. The CDR3 DNA is TGTGCCAGTAGTATGCCGGTTAGCAATCAGCCCCAGCATTTT. It encodes CASSMPVSNQPQHF.